Sequencing of this T cell receptor beta chain was carried out in a study of T cell responses to AZD1222 COVID-19 vaccine. Note on this clone: Antigen: not known.

The assay was immunoSEQ multiplex PCR, and TCRdb's table has in-frame clones only and misses some. Here the sample spans tens of thousands of clones, approximately 91% being singletons. The CDR3 has 13 residues. Trimming cost V 3 bases and J 0 bases, with 8 bases left between them. CDR1 and CDR2 from the germline V gene are DFQATT and SNEGSKA (reference sequence). Findings and caveats of the study: CD4 TCRs associated with vaccination spanned spike, dominating at 160-218 and 743-854. Recipients of AZD1222 seropositive at baseline numbered only five or six.

The chain uses TRBV20-1 and TRBJ1-1; D is possibly TRBD1 (5 bases). This clonotype was sampled from an adult who received the AZD1222 COVID-19 vaccine. Specimen: peripheral blood, collected 28 days after the second AZD1222 dose. CDR3 region: CSASEDMNTEAFF. The CDR3 DNA follows: TGCAGTGCTAGTGAGGACATGAACACTGAAGCTTTCTTT.